This T cell receptor beta chain was identified during a study of CD8+ T cells in alopecia areata. Overall study findings and caveats: Across lesional scalp, and particularly alopecia totalis/universalis, clonality surpassed that of normal scalp.

Extracted from the samples, RNA was reverse transcribed into cDNA to serve as the sequencing template. The table came from immunoSEQ multiplex PCR; TCRdb's copy has only in-frame clones and leaves some out. The sample records roughly 230,000 clones, over 40% being singletons. CDR3 length: 15 amino acids. Germline CDR1 reads SGHTA; CDR2 reads FQGTGA. With 10 bases clipped from V and 4 bases from J, the junction kept 13 bases outside the gene matches. The treatment was: oral pan-JAK inhibitor, 5-10 mg twice daily. This clone was observed a handful of times. Its antigen is unidentified. Specimen: CD4+ T cells sorted from blood, collected at roughly week 36, from a patient treated with tofacitinib. The receptor's source is a human donor with alopecia areata. V usage is TRBV7-3 and J usage is TRBJ2-3; 8 nucleotides align to TRBD2. The CDR3 loop reads CATRPPGGRADTQYF. CDR3 nucleotides: TGTGCCACGCGACCACCGGGAGGGCGGGCAGATACGCAGTATTTT.